Following are 28 T cell receptor beta chains from one sample sequenced in a study of blood T cells in healthy people across ages. A second PCR, run for about 7 to 11 cycles, used a sample-barcoded 5' primer plus a J-beta primer mix. In TCRdb, the 5' RACE reads were re-called with MiXCR into one record per CDR3 protein. The repertoire holds about 620,000 distinct CDR3 sequences, with approximately 52% as singletons. Sequenced input: blood. The receptors stem from an elderly woman in good health.

Many counts were recorded for this clonotype. The chain couples TRBV7-3 to TRBJ2-1; maybe TRBD2 (6 bases). With 1 base removed from V and 9 bases from J, the gap between germline ends came to 13 bases. Per the germline V gene, CDR1 is SGHTA and CDR2 is FQGTGA. The CDR3 has 14 amino acids. CDR3 coding DNA: TGTGCCAGCAGCTTAAATGTACTAGCAGCTGAGCAGTTCTTC. This sequence encodes CASSLNVLAAEQFF.

Remarks on this clonotype: Just one base apart from a much larger clone, this may be a read error. V gene TRBV20-1 combines with J gene TRBJ2-3, with D perhaps TRBD1 (5 bases). The germline gives CDR1 DFQATT, CDR2 SNEGSKA (reference sequence). The CDR3 totals 12 residues. The DNA of the CDR3 is TGCAGTGCTAGCGACAGCACAGATACGCGGTATTTT. Translation gives CSASDSTDTRYF.

The rearrangement joins TRBV20-1 to TRBJ2-3; 7 nucleotides agree with TRBD1. The CDR3 length is 16 residues. Germline-derived CDR1 and CDR2 are DFQATT and SNEGSKA (reference sequence). Germline trimming cut 0 bases from V and 3 bases from J; bases unmatched to any gene: 9. The CDR3 region is CSARDLNRGRTDTQYF. As DNA, the CDR3 is TGCAGTGCTAGAGATCTAAACAGGGGTAGAACAGATACGCAGTATTTT.

This clonotype was observed many times. This rearrangement joins TRBV7-2 to TRBJ2-7; D gene unclear. V lost 0 bases, J lost 6 bases, and 6 bases lay in between. There are 12 residues in the CDR3. In germline, CDR1 is SGHTA, CDR2 FQGNSA. In DNA form, the CDR3 reads TGTGCCAGCAGCTTAGCTACTCGCGAGCAGTACTTC. It codes for CASSLATREQYF.

This clonotype has a count of ten or more. CDR3 residues: CASSVGLAGVPISYNEQFF. CDR3 DNA: TGTGCCAGCAGCGTAGGTCTAGCGGGAGTCCCGATCTCCTACAATGAGCAGTTCTTC. The V and J genes are TRBV9 and TRBJ2-1, with 10 bases matching TRBD2. Germline CDR1 SGDLS, CDR2 YYNGEE. The V segment lost 0 bases and the J segment 0 bases; nucleotides outside the gene matches: 9. This CDR3 comprises 19 residues.

This clonotype was counted only a few times. DNA of the CDR3: TGCGCCAGCAGTCATAGGACTAGCTTACCCTACAAGAACACCGGGGAGCTGTTTTTT. Protein: CASSHRTSLPYKNTGELFF. The gene calls are TRBV23-1 and TRBJ2-2; 8 nucleotides align to TRBD2. TRBV23-1 is sorted into the ORF group, with uncertain function. This CDR3 is 19 amino acids long. The junction had 13 bases not matched to a gene; V was cut back by 3 bases and J by 1 base.

The CDR3: CASSTPGQGVRRTGELFF. CDR3 DNA sequence: TGTGCCAGTAGCACCCCGGGACAGGGGGTCCGGCGGACCGGGGAGCTGTTTTTT. The V gene is TRBV19, the J gene TRBJ2-2, with TRBD1 matching 11 bases. Trimming at V came to 6 bases and at J to 5 bases, leaving 14 bases not matched to a gene. In germline, CDR1 is LNHDA, CDR2 SQIVND (reference sequence). The CDR3 spans 18 residues.

This clonotype was detected ten times or more. The chain couples TRBV29-1 to TRBJ1-4; D call uncertain. This CDR3 comprises 11 residues. CDR1 is SQVTM and CDR2 is ANQGSEA in the germline V gene. The ends were cut back, 7 bases at V and 8 bases at J, with 11 bases in the middle. CDR3 loop: CSAGGSEKLFF. As DNA, the CDR3 is TGCAGCGCCGGAGGGTCGGAAAAACTGTTTTTT.

The V and J genes are TRBV7-2 and TRBJ1-6; no definite D call. Trimming took off 5 bases at V and 7 bases at J, with 15 bases between the two ends. The CDR3 is made up of 15 amino acids. Germline V gives CDR1 SGHTA, CDR2 FQGNSA. The CDR3 nucleotides read TGTGCCAGCAGCCTACCTCGGGGTCCAAATTCACCCCTCCACTTT. Its protein product is CASSLPRGPNSPLHF.

This sequence joins TRBV4-3 and TRBJ2-6; D gene unclear. Germline CDR1 reads LGHNA; CDR2 reads YSLEER. This CDR3 spans 17 amino acids. Trimming took 0 bases from V and 0 from J, leaving 9 bases between them. CDR3 nucleotide sequence: TGCGCCAGCAGCCAAGAGGGTTTCAGCTCTGGGGCCAACGTCCTGACTTTC. Its translation is CASSQEGFSSGANVLTF.

This clonotype was detected only once. This sequence joins TRBV7-2 and TRBJ2-6; D gene uncertain. Germline values: CDR1 SGHTA, CDR2 FQGNSA. V dropped 2 bases and J dropped 0 bases, with 8 bases sitting between them. The CDR3 has 16 amino acids. The DNA for the CDR3 is TGTGCCAGCAGCTTACAACACAGCTCTGGGGCCAACGTCCTGACTTTC. Protein product: CASSLQHSSGANVLTF.

This chain connects TRBV29-1 to TRBJ1-2, with D tentatively TRBD1 (5 bases). Germline-derived CDR1 and CDR2 are SQVTM and ANQGSEA. The CDR3 is made up of 12 amino acids. Deletions cut 5 bases from V and 2 bases from J, with 9 bases between. CDR3 sequence: CSVTGGNYGYTF. The CDR3, as DNA: TGCAGCGTTACCGGGGGGAACTATGGCTACACCTTC. Using reference TRBV29-1 and TRBJ1-2 for the parts outside the CDR3, the full variable domain is SAVISQKPSRDICQRGTSLTIQCQVDSQVTMMFWYRQQPGQSLTLIATANQGSEATYESGFVIDKFPISRPNLTFSTLTVSNMSPEDSSIYLCSVTGGNYGYTFGSGTRLTVV.

At least ten counts were recorded for this clonotype. V gene TRBV3-1 combines with J gene TRBJ2-5; 9 nucleotides align to TRBD1. The germline gives CDR1 LGHDT, CDR2 YNNKEL (reference sequence). The CDR3 totals 15 residues. The trim removed 3 bases at V and 2 bases at J, leaving 4 bases unmatched. CDR3 DNA: TGTGCCAGCAGCCAGAGGGACAGGGTTCAAGAGACCCAGTACTTC. As protein: CASSQRDRVQETQYF.

This clonotype came up once. A much larger clone sits a single nucleotide away, making a read error possible. This chain connects TRBV2 to TRBJ2-7; D not certain. V was cut by 3 bases and J by 10 bases, with 16 bases left in between. Germline V gives CDR1 SNHLY, CDR2 FYNNEI. This CDR3 region has 13 residues. CDR3 sequence: CASSEFRDGIQYF. In nucleotides, the CDR3 is TGTGCCAGCAGTGAGTTTAGGGATGGGATCCAGTACTTC. Full variable domain (outside the CDR3, taken from reference TRBV2 and TRBJ2-7): EPEVTQTPSHQVTQMGQEVILRCVPISNHLYFYWYRQILGQKVEFLVSFYNNEISEKSEIFDDQFSVERPDGSNFTLKIRSTKLEDSAMYFCASSEFRDGIQYFGPGTRLTVT.

A single count supports this clonotype. A much larger clone differs by one base, so this may be a read error. V usage is TRBV20-1 and J usage is TRBJ2-1; 7 positions match TRBD1. Unmatched junction bases numbered 6, after V lost 1 base and J lost 9 bases. CDR3 length equals 13 residues. Per germline, CDR1 DFQATT and CDR2 SNEGSKA (reference sequence). Here the CDR3 reads CSARVQGLTEQFF. The CDR3 DNA sequence: TGCAGTGCTAGAGTACAGGGGCTTACTGAGCAGTTCTTC.

Points on this clonotype: This clone may be a read error of a much larger clone one base away. V gene TRBV5-1 combines with J gene TRBJ1-2; D remains ambiguous. Germline CDR1 and CDR2: SGHRS and YFSETQ. This CDR3 comprises 12 residues. Trimming took 4 bases from V and 8 from J, leaving 12 bases between them. CDR3 nucleotide sequence: TGCGCCAGCAGCAGGACGGACGACGGCTACACCTTC. This codes for CASSRTDDGYTF.

This clonotype was seen ten or more times. The V call is TRBV10-3, the J call TRBJ2-7, with D perhaps matching TRBD1 (5 bases). Germline CDR1 is ENHRY and CDR2 is SYGVKD. The CDR3 covers 15 residues. The V gene lost 3 bases and the J gene lost 8 bases, with 20 bases spanning the gap. CDR3 residues: CAISDKGLELGKQYF. As DNA, the CDR3 is TGTGCCATCAGTGATAAGGGGCTGGAGCTTGGGAAGCAGTACTTC.

The J gene is TRBJ2-1, the V gene TRBV6-6, with TRBD1 identical over 8 bases. V was clipped by 6 bases and J by 6 bases; unmatched bases: 10. Germline V gene data show CDR1 as MNHNY and CDR2 as SVGAGI (reference sequence). The CDR3 extends over 15 amino acids. Written as DNA, the CDR3 is TGTGCCAGCAGCCGCGGACAGGGCGTAGCCAATGAGCAGTTCTTC. Protein: CASSRGQGVANEQFF.

Note on this clonotype: A clone one base away is much larger, so this may be a read error. V gene TRBV2 combines with J gene TRBJ2-3; D is perhaps TRBD2 (6 bases). The CDR3 spans 12 residues. V was clipped by 4 bases and J by 13 bases, with 15 bases between them. Germline V gives CDR1 SNHLY, CDR2 FYNNEI. The CDR3 is CASSAMTSVEYF. The DNA of the CDR3 is TGTGCCAGCAGTGCCATGACTAGTGTCGAGTATTTT.

This chain links TRBV29-1 with TRBJ2-1; unclear D gene. Germline CDR1 SQVTM, CDR2 ANQGSEA. V lost 2 bases and J 7 bases, leaving 12 bases between the germline ends. The CDR3 is 13 amino acids. Written as DNA, the CDR3 is TGCAGCGTTGAATCACAGAACCTTAATGAGCAGTTCTTC. Its protein product is CSVESQNLNEQFF.

This clonotype was picked up many times. The genes are TRBV2 and TRBJ1-6; D is uncertain. The CDR3 runs to 14 residues. From germline, CDR1 is SNHLY and CDR2 FYNNEI. V was trimmed by 4 bases and J by 2 bases, leaving 6 bases between them. In DNA form, the CDR3 reads TGTGCCAGCAGTGGCGGACCCTATAATTCACCCCTCCACTTT. Protein product: CASSGGPYNSPLHF.

The chain employs TRBV6-5 and TRBJ1-2; TRBD1 matches 8 bases. From germline, CDR1 is MNHEY and CDR2 SVGAGI. Unmatched junction bases numbered 4, after V lost 5 bases and J lost 8 bases. This CDR3 has 12 residues. The CDR3 is CASSERDRGYTF. The CDR3 nucleotides are TGTGCCAGCAGTGAACGGGACAGGGGCTACACCTTC.

In DNA form, the CDR3 reads TGTGCCAGCAGCCCCCTCCTAGCGGGGGGTTCCTACGAGCAGTACTTC. This sequence encodes CASSPLLAGGSYEQYF. This sequence joins TRBV3-1 and TRBJ2-7, with 11 nucleotides matching TRBD2. V trimming: 4 bases; J trimming: 1 base; junction bases outside the gene matches: 6. CDR1 is LGHDT and CDR2 is YNNKEL in the germline V gene (reference sequence). The length of the CDR3 is 16 residues.

The V call is TRBV29-1, the J call TRBJ1-2, with no clear D. The germline gives CDR1 SQVTM, CDR2 ANQGSEA. V was pared by 5 bases and J by 2 bases, with 6 bases between. This CDR3 is built from 11 residues. The CDR3 here is CSVTGNYGYTF. DNA for the CDR3: TGCAGCGTTACGGGCAACTATGGCTACACCTTC.

The rearrangement uses TRBV24-1 and TRBJ2-4; 10 bases are shared with TRBD1. V lost 4 bases to trimming and J lost 7 bases; unmatched junction nucleotides: 3. The CDR3 is made up of 14 amino acids. Germline V lookup: CDR1 KGHDR, CDR2 SFDVKD. The DNA of the CDR3 is TGTGCCACCAGTGACCCGGACAGGGGGAACATTCAGTACTTC. Its translation is CATSDPDRGNIQYF.

This clonotype has just one count. A read error may be the cause here, since a much bigger clone is one base away. This chain links TRBV28 with TRBJ2-1; 9 bases align to TRBD2. CDR1 MDHEN and CDR2 SYDVKM come from the germline V gene. The trim removed 5 bases at V and 10 bases at J, leaving 15 bases unmatched. This CDR3 has 16 residues. The CDR3 nucleotides are TGTGCCAGCAGTCCCCATAGCGGGAGCATGGGGAGGGAGCAGTTCTTC. Encoded protein: CASSPHSGSMGREQFF.

This clonotype has at least ten counts. The chain's CDR3 is CASSFPGGGSSYEQYF. CDR3 DNA: TGTGCCAGCAGCTTCCCGGGAGGGGGTTCATCCTACGAGCAGTACTTC. The chain has TRBV7-9 and TRBJ2-7; 8 positions agree with TRBD2. The V gene end was trimmed by 3 bases and the J gene end by 1 base; junction bases not matched to a gene: 8. CDR3 length equals 16 residues. CDR1 and CDR2 (germline): SEHNR, FQNEAQ (reference sequence).

Concerning this clonotype: This may be a read error: a much more frequent sequence differs by one nucleotide. This rearrangement joins TRBV5-5 to TRBJ1-5; D is ambiguous. The CDR3 contains 14 residues. In germline, CDR1 is SGHKS, CDR2 YYEKEE (reference sequence). This chain's CDR3 is CANSPDADNQPQHF. CDR3 DNA sequence: TGTGCCAACAGCCCGGACGCGGACAATCAGCCCCAGCATTTT. The entire variable domain, with the rest obtained from reference TRBV5-5 and TRBJ1-5, is as follows: DAGVTQSPTHLIKTRGQQVTLRCSPISGHKSVSWYQQVLGQGPQFIFQYYEKEERGRGNFPDRFSARQFPNYSSELNVNALLLGDSALYLCANSPDADNQPQHFGDGTRLSIL.